This T cell receptor (beta chain) was sequenced in a study of T cell repertoires and Cas9 in healthy adults. Clones were sequenced by immunoSEQ multiplex PCR, and TCRdb holds only the in-frame ones, with some missing. The sample yields tens of thousands of clones, under 95% seen once. The CDR3 loop spans 15 amino acids. V dropped 1 base and J dropped 3; count of bases not matched to a gene: 3. Germline V gives CDR1 KGHSH, CDR2 LQKENI. Sequencing was carried out using CD4+ effector T cells (CD127+, CD25-, CD137-, CD154-) from PBMCs; culture status not recorded. V usage is TRBV18 and J usage is TRBJ1-3; 7 bases map to TRBD1. This TCR came from a human donor in good health. Here the CDR3 DNA reads TGTGCCAGCTCACCACTCGGGACAGATGGAAACACCATATATTTT. Protein sequence: CASSPLGTDGNTIYF.